In this sample, the clone carrying this T cell receptor (beta chain) turned up once. Antigen: not known. Antiretroviral therapy had run roughly three months, about 14 weeks, before follow-up blood collection. The repertoire came from unfractionated whole blood and reflected all unsorted peripheral T cells. CDR3 length: 19 amino acids. Per germline, CDR1 SGHTA and CDR2 FQGNSA. V shed 5 bases and J 2 bases; nucleotides not matched to a gene: 7. This specimen comes from a study of HIV-infected patients and healthy controls. The overall study: Early therapy brought no consistent CD8 count shift, though the CD4:CD8 ratio rose a little.

General study results and limits: Apparent post-therapy Gini recovery among HIV-infected patients was not reproduced with size-matched repertoires.

Around 530 ng RNA was reverse transcribed with alpha and beta constant-region primers. Using multiplexing indices, alpha and beta chain libraries were generated apart by chain-specific third strand synthesis. TCRdb passed the 5' RACE reads through MiXCR, listing each CDR3 protein once. The top ten hold approximately 30% of the sample, which has about 10,000 distinct CDR3 sequences, roughly 5.6% seen once. The clonotype comes from an adult with HIV infection. The donor label of this sample is uncertain. Sequenced here: blood, sampled during antiretroviral therapy. The chain carries TRBV7-2 and TRBJ2-6, with 15 nucleotides matching TRBD2. CDR3 amino acids: CASSLRTSGGATGANVLTF. The CDR3 DNA sequence: TGTGCCAGCAGCCTCCGGACTAGCGGGGGGGCCACTGGGGCCAACGTCCTGACTTTC.